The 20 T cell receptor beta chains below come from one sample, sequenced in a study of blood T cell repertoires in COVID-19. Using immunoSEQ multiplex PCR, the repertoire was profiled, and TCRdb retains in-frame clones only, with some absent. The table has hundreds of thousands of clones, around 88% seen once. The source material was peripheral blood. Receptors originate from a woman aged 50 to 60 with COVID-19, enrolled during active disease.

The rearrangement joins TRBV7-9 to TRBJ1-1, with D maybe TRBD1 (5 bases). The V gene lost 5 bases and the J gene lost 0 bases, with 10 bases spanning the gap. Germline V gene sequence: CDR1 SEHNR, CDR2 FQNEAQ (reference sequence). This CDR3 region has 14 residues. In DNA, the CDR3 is TGTGCCAGCAGCCGGACATTAATGAACACTGAAGCTTTCTTT. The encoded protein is CASSRTLMNTEAFF.

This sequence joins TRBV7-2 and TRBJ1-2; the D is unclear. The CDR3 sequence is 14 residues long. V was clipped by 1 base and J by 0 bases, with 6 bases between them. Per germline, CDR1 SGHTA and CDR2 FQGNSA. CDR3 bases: TGTGCCAGCAGCTTAGGGGCAGCTAACTATGGCTACACCTTC. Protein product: CASSLGAANYGYTF.

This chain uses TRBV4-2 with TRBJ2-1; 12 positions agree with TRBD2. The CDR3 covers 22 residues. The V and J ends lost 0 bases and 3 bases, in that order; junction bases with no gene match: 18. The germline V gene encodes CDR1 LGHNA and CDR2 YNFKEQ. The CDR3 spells CASSQDNTRWASGGAVYNEQFF. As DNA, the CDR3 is TGTGCCAGCAGCCAAGATAATACACGGTGGGCTAGCGGGGGGGCCGTCTACAATGAGCAGTTCTTC.

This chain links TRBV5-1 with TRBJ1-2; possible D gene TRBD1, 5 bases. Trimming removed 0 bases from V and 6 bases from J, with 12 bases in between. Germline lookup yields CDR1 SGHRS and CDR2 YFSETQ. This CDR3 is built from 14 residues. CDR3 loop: CASSLAPGLDGYTF. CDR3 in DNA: TGCGCCAGCAGCTTGGCCCCAGGGTTGGATGGCTACACCTTC.

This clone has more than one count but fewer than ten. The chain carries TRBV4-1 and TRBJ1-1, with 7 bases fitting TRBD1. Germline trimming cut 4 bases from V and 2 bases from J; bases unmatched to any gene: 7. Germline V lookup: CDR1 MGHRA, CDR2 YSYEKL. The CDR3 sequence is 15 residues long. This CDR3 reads CASSRDRTKNTEAFF. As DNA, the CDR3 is TGCGCCAGCAGCCGGGACAGAACGAAAAACACTGAAGCTTTCTTT.

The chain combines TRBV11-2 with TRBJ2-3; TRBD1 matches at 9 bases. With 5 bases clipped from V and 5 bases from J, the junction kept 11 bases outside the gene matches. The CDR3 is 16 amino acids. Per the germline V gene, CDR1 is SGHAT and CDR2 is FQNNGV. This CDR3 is CASSTGYRGPRDTQYF. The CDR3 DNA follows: TGTGCCAGCAGCACTGGATACAGGGGGCCGAGAGATACGCAGTATTTT.

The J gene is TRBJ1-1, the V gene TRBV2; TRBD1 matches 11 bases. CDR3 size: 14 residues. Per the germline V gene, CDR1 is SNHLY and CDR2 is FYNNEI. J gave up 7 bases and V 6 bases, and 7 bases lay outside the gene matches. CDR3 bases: TGTGCCAGCAGGCGGGGACAGGGGGGAGGTGAAGCTTTCTTT. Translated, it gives CASRRGQGGGEAFF.

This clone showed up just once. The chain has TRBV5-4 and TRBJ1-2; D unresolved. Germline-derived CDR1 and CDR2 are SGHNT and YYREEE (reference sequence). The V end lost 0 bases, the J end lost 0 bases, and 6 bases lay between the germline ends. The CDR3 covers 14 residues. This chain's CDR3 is CASSLGPPNYGYTF. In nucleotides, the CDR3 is TGTGCCAGCAGCTTGGGGCCGCCTAACTATGGCTACACCTTC.

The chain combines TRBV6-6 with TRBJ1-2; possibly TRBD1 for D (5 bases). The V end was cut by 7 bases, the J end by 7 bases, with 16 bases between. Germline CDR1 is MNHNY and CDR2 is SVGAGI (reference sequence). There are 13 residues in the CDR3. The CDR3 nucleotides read TGTGCCAGCAAGACAGACGATGGCGGTGGCTACACCTTC. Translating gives CASKTDDGGGYTF.

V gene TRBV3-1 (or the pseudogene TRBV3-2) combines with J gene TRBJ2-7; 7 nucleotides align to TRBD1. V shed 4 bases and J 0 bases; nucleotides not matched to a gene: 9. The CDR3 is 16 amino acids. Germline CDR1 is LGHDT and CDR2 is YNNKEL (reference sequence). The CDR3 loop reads CASSPTRDRYSYEQYF. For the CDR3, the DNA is TGTGCCAGCAGCCCTACCCGGGACAGATACTCCTACGAGCAGTACTTC.

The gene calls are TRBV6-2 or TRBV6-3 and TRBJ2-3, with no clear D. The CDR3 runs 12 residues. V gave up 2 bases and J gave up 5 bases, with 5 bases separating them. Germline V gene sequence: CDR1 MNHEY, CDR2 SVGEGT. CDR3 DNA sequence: TGTGCCAGCAGTTACAGCGTAGATACGCAGTATTTT. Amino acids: CASSYSVDTQYF.

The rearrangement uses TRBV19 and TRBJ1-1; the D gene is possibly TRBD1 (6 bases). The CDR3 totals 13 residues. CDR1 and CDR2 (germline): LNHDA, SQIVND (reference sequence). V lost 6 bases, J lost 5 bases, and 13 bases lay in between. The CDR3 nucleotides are TGTGCCAGTAGGCGGGCACAGGGAACTGAAGCTTTCTTT. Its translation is CASRRAQGTEAFF.

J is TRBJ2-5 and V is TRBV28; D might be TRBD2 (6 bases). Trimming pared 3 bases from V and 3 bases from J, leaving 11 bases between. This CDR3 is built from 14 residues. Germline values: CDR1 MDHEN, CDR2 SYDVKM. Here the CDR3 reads CASSFFTGEETQYF. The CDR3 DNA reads TGTGCCAGCAGTTTCTTTACGGGAGAAGAGACCCAGTACTTC.

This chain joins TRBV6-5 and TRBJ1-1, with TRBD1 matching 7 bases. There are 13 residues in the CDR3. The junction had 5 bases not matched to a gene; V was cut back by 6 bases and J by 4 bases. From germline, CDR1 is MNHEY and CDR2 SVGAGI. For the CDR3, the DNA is TGTGCCAGCAGCCGCGACAGGGCCACTGAAGCTTTCTTT. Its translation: CASSRDRATEAFF.

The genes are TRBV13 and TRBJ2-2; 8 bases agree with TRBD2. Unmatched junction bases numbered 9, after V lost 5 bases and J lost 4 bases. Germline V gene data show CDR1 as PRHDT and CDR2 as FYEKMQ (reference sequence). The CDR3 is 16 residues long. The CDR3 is CASSVQGGGLTGELFF. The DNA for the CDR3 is TGTGCCAGCAGCGTCCAGGGCGGGGGGCTCACCGGGGAGCTGTTTTTT.

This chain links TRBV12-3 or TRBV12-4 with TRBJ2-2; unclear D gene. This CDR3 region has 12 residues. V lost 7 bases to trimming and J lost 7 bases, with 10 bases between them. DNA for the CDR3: TGTGCCAGCACCGCACCAGTCGGGGAGCTGTTTTTT. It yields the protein CASTAPVGELFF.

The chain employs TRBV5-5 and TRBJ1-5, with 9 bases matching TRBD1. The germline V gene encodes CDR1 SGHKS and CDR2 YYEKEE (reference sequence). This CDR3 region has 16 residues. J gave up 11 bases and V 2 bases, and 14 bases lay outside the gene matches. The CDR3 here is CASSLQPGQGSRAQHF. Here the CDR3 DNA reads TGTGCCAGCAGCTTACAACCCGGACAGGGGTCGAGGGCCCAGCATTTT.

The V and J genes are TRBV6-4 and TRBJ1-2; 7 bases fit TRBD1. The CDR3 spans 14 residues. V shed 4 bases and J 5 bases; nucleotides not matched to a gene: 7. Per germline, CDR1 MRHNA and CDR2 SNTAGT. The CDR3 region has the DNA TGTGCCAGCAGTGCCTCCGGGACAGCGTATGGCTACACCTTC. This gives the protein CASSASGTAYGYTF.

The CDR3 loop reads CANYRQDYYEQYF. The CDR3 DNA is TGTGCCAACTACAGACAGGATTACTACGAGCAGTACTTC. The rearrangement uses TRBV6-1 and TRBJ2-7; D perhaps matches TRBD1 (6 bases). Deletions cut 10 bases from V and 3 bases from J, with 16 bases between. The CDR3 loop spans 13 amino acids. Germline V CDR1 and CDR2: MNHNS, SASEGT.

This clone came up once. CDR3 loop: CASSFERGQPQHF. CDR3 nucleotides: TGTGCCAGCAGCTTTGAGCGAGGTCAGCCCCAGCATTTT. The rearrangement uses TRBV7-2 and TRBJ1-5; D is undetermined. V was pared by 3 bases and J by 6 bases, with 9 bases between. CDR1 and CDR2 from the germline V gene are SGHTA and FQGNSA. CDR3 length: 13 amino acids.